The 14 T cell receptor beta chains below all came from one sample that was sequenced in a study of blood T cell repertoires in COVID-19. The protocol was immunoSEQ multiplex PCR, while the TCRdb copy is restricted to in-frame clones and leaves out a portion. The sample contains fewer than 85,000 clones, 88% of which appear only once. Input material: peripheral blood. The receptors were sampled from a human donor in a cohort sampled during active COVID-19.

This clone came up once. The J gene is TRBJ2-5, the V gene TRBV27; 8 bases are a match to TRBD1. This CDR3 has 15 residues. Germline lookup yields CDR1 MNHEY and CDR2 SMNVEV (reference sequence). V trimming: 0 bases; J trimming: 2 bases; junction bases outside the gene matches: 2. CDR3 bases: TGTGCCAGCAGTTTATCGTACAGGGGGCAAGAGACCCAGTACTTC. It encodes CASSLSYRGQETQYF.

The CDR3 reads CASSEVAGGPGETQYF. In nucleotides, the CDR3 is TGCGCCAGCAGCGAGGTAGCGGGGGGGCCAGGGGAGACCCAGTACTTC. The chain is built from TRBV5-1 and TRBJ2-5; 11 nucleotides match TRBD2. The CDR3 runs 16 residues. The germline V gene has CDR1 SGHRS and CDR2 YFSETQ. With 4 bases clipped from V and 5 bases from J, the junction kept 10 bases outside the gene matches.

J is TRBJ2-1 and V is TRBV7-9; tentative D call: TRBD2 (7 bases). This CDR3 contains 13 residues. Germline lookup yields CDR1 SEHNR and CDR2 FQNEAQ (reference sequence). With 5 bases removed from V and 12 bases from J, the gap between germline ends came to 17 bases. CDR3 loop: CASSPGGGLGQFF. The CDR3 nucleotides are TGTGCCAGCAGCCCAGGCGGGGGCTTAGGGCAGTTCTTC.

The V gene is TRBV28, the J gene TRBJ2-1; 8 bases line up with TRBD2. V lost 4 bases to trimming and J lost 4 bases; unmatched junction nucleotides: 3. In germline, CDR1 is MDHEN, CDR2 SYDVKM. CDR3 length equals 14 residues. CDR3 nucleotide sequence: TGTGCCAGCAGTTCCATAGCGGGGTACAATGAGCAGTTCTTC. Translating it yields CASSSIAGYNEQFF.

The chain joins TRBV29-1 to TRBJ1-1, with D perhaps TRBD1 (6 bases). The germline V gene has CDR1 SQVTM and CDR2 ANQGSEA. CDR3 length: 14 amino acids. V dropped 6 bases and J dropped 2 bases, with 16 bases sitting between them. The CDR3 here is CSVRGFGVNTEAFF. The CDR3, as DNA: TGCAGCGTAAGGGGGTTCGGAGTCAACACTGAAGCTTTCTTT.

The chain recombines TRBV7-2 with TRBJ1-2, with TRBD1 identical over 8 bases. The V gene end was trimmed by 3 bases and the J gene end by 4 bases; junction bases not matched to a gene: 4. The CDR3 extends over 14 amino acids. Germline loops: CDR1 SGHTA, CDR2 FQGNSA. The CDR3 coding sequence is TGTGCCAGCAGCTTTCCGGGACAGGTCTATGGCTACACCTTC. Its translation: CASSFPGQVYGYTF. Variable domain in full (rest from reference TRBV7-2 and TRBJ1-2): GAGVSQSPSNKVTEKGKDVELRCDPISGHTALYWYRQSLGQGLEFLIYFQGNSAPDKSGLPSDRFSAERTGGSVSTLTIQRTQQEDSAVYLCASSFPGQVYGYTFGSGTRLTVV.

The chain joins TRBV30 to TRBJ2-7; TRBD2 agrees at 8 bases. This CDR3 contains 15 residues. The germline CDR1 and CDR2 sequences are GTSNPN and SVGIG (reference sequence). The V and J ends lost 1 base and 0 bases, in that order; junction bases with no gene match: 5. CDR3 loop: CAWSAAGASSYEQYF. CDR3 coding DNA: TGTGCCTGGAGTGCAGCGGGAGCCAGCTCCTACGAGCAGTACTTC.

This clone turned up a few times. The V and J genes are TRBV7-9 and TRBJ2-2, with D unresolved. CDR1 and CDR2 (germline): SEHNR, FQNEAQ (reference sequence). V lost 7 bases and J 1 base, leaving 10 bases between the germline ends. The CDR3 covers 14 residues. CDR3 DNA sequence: TGTGCCAGCACCACAACAGAGAACACCGGGGAGCTGTTTTTT. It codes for CASTTTENTGELFF.

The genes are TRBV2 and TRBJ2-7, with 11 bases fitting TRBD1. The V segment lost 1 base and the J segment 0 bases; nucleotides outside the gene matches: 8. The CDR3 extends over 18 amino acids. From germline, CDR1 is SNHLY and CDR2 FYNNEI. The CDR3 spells CASSEGGQGVYISYEQYF. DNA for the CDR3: TGTGCCAGCAGTGAAGGGGGACAGGGGGTATACATCTCCTACGAGCAGTACTTC.

The CDR3 DNA reads TGCGCCAGCAGCCTCACCTCGGAGGGCGAGACCCAGTACTTC. Amino acid sequence: CASSLTSEGETQYF. This chain joins TRBV5-1 and TRBJ2-5; D might be TRBD2 (6 bases). The CDR3 spans 14 residues. The germline V and J ends were trimmed by 4 bases and 5 bases, with 15 bases remaining between them. Looked up from germline, CDR1 is SGHRS and CDR2 is YFSETQ.

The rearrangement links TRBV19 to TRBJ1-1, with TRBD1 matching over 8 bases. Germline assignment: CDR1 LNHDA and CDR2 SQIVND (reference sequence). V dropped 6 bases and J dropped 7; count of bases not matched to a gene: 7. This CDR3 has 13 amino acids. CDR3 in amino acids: CASRLTGAGEAFF. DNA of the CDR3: TGTGCCAGTAGGCTGACAGGGGCAGGTGAAGCTTTCTTT.

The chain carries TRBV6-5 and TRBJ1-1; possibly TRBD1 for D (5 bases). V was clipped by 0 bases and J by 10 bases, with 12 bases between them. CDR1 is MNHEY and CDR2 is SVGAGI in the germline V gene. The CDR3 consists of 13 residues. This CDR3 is CASSYSPRQRAFF. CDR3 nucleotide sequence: TGTGCCAGCAGTTACTCTCCCCGACAGCGAGCTTTCTTT.

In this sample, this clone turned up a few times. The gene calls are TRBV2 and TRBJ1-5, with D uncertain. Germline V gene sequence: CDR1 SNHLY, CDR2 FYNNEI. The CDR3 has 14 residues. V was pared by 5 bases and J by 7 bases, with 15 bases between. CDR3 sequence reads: CASSLGGHGQPQHF. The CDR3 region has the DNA TGTGCCAGCAGTTTAGGAGGGCATGGGCAGCCCCAGCATTTT. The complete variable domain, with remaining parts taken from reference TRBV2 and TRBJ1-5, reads EPEVTQTPSHQVTQMGQEVILRCVPISNHLYFYWYRQILGQKVEFLVSFYNNEISEKSEIFDDQFSVERPDGSNFTLKIRSTKLEDSAMYFCASSLGGHGQPQHFGDGTRLSIL.

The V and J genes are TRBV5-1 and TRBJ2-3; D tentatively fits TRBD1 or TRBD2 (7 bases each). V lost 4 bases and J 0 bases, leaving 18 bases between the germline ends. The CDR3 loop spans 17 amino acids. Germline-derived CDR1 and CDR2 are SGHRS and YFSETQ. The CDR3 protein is CASSLGRGQRSTDTQYF. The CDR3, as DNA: TGCGCCAGCAGCCTGGGGAGGGGACAGCGGAGCACAGATACGCAGTATTTT.